Listed below are T cell receptor beta chains from one sample, sequenced in a study of CD8+CD57+ T cells in acquired aplastic anemia. TCRdb redid the calling of the reads with MiXCR, one entry per CDR3 protein. This sample has about 210,000 distinct CDR3 sequences; 30% to 40% occur once, and the top ten carry more than 0.95%. The source material was sorted CD4+, CD8+, or CD8+CD57+ T cells (not recorded which) from PBMCs. These TCRs come from a human donor in good health, serving as a control. Each CDR3 is given with its conserved first and last residue. The D gene is left open where the match is weak. A row's size may be missing; if present it is once, few, many or a size class.

j_call clone_size d_call v_call cdr3_nt cdr3_aa
TRBJ2-7 many NA TRBV20-1 TGCAGTGCTAGTAGAGGGCCTTCCTACGAGCAGTACTTC CSASRGPSYEQYF
TRBJ1-2 NA NA TRBV6-1 TGTGCCAGCAGGTCGAGGGGGGCTTATAACTATGGCTACACCTTC CASRSRGAYNYGYTF
TRBJ1-1 few NA TRBV2 TGTGCCAGCAGCACGCTCCTCCAGGGGAACACTGAAGCTTTCTTT CASSTLLQGNTEAFF
TRBJ1-2 many NA TRBV9 TGTGCCAGCAGCGTGGGGACTGTATACTATGGCTACACCTTC CASSVGTVYYGYTF
TRBJ2-7 NA NA TRBV15 TGTGCCACCAGCAGGGATGGACGGGGGAATCTTAGGGAGCAGTACTTC CATSRDGRGNLREQYF
TRBJ2-7 NA NA TRBV20-1 TGCAGTGCTAGTATGGACCTGTGGGTTACCGGGTCATACCTTTACGAGCAGTACTTC CSASMDLWVTGSYLYEQYF
TRBJ2-1 NA NA TRBV5-4 TGTGCCAGCAGCTTGTCAGCGGATACCTACAATGAGCAGTTCTTC CASSLSADTYNEQFF
TRBJ2-7 NA TRBD1 TRBV7-2 TGTGCCAGCAGCACAGGGGTCTACGAGCAGTACTTC CASSTGVYEQYF
TRBJ2-7 NA TRBD1 TRBV2 TGTGCCAGCAGTCCGAGACAGGGGGGGACCTACGAGCAGTACTTC CASSPRQGGTYEQYF
TRBJ1-2 NA TRBD1 TRBV20-1 TGCAGTGCTAGGACAGGGACGGATGGCTACACCTTC CSARTGTDGYTF
TRBJ2-3 many TRBD2 TRBV10-1 TGCGCCAGCAGTGTCCTAGCGGGAGAGGTAGATACGCAGTATTTT CASSVLAGEVDTQYF
TRBJ1-2 NA NA TRBV19 TGTGCCAGTAGTGACAGATACTATGGCTACATTTTC CASSDRYYGYIF
TRBJ1-2 many NA TRBV2 TGTGCCAGCAGCCTCGGACTGAATGGCTACACCTTC CASSLGLNGYTF
TRBJ2-5 many NA TRBV20-1 TGCAGTGCTCAGGCCTTAGGGAAAGGTTACCAAGAGACCCAGTACTTC CSAQALGKGYQETQYF
TRBJ1-1 NA NA TRBV29-1 TGCAGCGTAGGCAATTCAGGGAGTCCTGGTGAAGCTTCCTTT CSVGNSGSPGEASF
TRBJ1-1 NA NA TRBV7-9 TGTGCCAGCAGTGCGAGACAGAACACTGAAGCTTTCTTT CASSARQNTEAFF
TRBJ1-2 NA NA TRBV20-1 TGCAGTGCTAGAGACCCGAAGTCGGGGGGCTACACCTTC CSARDPKSGGYTF
TRBJ2-7 many NA TRBV6-1 TGTGCCAGCTCTTCTCGGACAGACGAGCAGTACTTC CASSSRTDEQYF
TRBJ2-3 NA TRBD1 TRBV20-1 TGCAGTGACCCCGGACAGGGGAGCGCAGATACGCAGTATTTT CSDPGQGSADTQYF
TRBJ2-1 once NA TRBV10-1 TGCGCCAGCACTTATGAGCAGTTCTTC CASTYEQFF
TRBJ1-2 many TRBD1 TRBV5-1 TGCGCCAGCAGCTTACAGGGGGAGGGTCATGGCTACACCTTC CASSLQGEGHGYTF
TRBJ2-1 many NA TRBV5-1 TGCGCCAGCAGCTTGGTGGATGAGCAGTTCTTC CASSLVDEQFF